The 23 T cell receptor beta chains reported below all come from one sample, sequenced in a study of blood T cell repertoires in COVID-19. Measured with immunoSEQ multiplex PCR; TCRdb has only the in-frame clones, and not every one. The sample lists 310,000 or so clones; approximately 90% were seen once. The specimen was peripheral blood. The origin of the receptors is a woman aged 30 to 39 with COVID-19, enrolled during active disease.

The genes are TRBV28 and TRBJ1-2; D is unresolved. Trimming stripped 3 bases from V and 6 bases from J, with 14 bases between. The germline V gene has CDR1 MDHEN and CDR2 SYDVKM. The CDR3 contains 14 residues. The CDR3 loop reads CASSFGTLSHGYTF. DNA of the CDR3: TGTGCCAGCAGTTTTGGCACATTATCACATGGCTACACCTTC.

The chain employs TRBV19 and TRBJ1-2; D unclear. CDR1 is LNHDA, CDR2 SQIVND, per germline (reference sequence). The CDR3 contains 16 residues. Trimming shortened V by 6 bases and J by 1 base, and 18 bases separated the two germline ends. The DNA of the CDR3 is TGTGCCAGTAGGCTTTTAATAGGAGGGTTTAACTATGGCTACACCTTC. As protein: CASRLLIGGFNYGYTF.

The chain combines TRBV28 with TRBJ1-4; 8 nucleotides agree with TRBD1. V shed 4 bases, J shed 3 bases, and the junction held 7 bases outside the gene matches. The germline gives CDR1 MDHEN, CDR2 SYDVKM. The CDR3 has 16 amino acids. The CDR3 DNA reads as TGTGCCAGCAGTTCCCCGATGACAGGGGCTAATGAAAAACTGTTTTTT. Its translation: CASSSPMTGANEKLFF.

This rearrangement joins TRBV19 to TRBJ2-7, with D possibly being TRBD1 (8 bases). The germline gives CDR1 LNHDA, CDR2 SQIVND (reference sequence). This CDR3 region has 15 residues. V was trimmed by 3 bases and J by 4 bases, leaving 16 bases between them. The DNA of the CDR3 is TGTGCCAGTAGTATCGTACAGGGGGGGGATTACGAGCAGTACTTC. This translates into CASSIVQGGDYEQYF.

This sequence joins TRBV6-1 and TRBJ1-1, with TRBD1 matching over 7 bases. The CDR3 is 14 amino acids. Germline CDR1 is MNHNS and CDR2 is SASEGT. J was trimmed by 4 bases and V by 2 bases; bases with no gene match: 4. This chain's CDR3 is CASSESAGGTEAFF. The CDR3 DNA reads TGTGCCAGCAGTGAATCGGCAGGGGGCACTGAAGCTTTCTTT.

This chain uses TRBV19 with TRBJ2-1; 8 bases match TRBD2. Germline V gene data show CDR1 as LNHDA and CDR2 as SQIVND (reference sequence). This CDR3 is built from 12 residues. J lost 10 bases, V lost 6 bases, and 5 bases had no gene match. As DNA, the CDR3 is TGTGCCAGTAGCGGGACTAGATACGAGCAGTTCTTC. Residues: CASSGTRYEQFF.

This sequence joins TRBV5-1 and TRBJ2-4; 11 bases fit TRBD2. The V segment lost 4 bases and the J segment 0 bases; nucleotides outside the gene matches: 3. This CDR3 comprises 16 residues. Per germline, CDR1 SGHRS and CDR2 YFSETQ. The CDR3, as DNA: TGCGCCAGCAGCCCAGGACTAGCGGGAGCCAAAAACATTCAGTACTTC. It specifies CASSPGLAGAKNIQYF.

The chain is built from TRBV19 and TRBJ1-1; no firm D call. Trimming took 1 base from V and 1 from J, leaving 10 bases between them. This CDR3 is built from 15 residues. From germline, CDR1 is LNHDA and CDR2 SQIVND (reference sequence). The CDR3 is CASSIAGGSNTEAFF. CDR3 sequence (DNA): TGTGCCAGTAGTATAGCCGGCGGCTCGAACACTGAAGCTTTCTTT.

This CDR3 is CSVEGTLGNTEAFF. In nucleotides, the CDR3 is TGCAGCGTTGAAGGGACACTGGGGAACACTGAAGCTTTCTTT. This sequence joins TRBV29-1 and TRBJ1-1; the D gene is possibly TRBD1 (5 bases). CDR3 length: 14 amino acids. V was pared by 1 base and J by 1 base, with 10 bases between. Germline lookup yields CDR1 SQVTM and CDR2 ANQGSEA.

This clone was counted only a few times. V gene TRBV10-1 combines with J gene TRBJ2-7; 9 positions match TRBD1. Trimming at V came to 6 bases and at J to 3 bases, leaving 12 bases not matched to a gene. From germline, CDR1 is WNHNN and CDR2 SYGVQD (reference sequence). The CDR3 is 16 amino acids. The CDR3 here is CASSPGQGMSFYEQYF. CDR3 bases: TGCGCCAGCAGCCCCGGACAGGGGATGAGCTTCTACGAGCAGTACTTC.

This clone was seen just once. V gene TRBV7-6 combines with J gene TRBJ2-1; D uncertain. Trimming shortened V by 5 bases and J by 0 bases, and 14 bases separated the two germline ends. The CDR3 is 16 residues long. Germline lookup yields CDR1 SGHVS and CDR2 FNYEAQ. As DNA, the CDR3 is TGTGCCAGCAGCGTCAACTTACCAAGCTCCTACAATGAGCAGTTCTTC. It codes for CASSVNLPSSYNEQFF.

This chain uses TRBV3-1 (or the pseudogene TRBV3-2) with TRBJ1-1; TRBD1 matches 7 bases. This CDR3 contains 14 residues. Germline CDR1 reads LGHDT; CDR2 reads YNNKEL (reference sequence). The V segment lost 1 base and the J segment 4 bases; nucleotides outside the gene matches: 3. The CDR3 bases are TGTGCCAGCAGCCAAGTACAGGGGACCACTGAAGCTTTCTTT. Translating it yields CASSQVQGTTEAFF.

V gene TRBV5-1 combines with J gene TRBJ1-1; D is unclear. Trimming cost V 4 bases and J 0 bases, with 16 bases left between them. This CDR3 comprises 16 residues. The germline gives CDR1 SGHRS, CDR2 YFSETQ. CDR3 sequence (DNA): TGCGCCAGCAGCCGAACTTTGTCAGGCTTGAACACTGAAGCTTTCTTT. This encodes CASSRTLSGLNTEAFF.

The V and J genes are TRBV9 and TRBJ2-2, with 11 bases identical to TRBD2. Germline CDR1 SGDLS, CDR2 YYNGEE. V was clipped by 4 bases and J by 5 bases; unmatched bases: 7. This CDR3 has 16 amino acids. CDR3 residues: CASSLPIAGGTGELFF. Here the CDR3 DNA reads TGTGCCAGCAGCCTACCCATAGCGGGAGGGACCGGGGAGCTGTTTTTT.

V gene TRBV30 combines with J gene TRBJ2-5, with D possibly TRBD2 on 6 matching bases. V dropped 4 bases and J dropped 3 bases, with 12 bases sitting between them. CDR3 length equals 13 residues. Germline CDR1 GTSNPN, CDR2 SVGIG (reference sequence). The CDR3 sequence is CAWNMGGEETQYF. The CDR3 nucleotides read TGTGCCTGGAACATGGGGGGTGAAGAGACCCAGTACTTC.

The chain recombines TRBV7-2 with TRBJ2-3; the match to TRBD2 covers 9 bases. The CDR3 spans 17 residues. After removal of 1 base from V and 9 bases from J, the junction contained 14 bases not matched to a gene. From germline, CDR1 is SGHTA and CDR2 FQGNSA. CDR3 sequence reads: CASSLGSRASGIETQYF. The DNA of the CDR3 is TGTGCCAGCAGCTTAGGGTCTCGGGCTAGCGGGATTGAAACGCAGTATTTT.

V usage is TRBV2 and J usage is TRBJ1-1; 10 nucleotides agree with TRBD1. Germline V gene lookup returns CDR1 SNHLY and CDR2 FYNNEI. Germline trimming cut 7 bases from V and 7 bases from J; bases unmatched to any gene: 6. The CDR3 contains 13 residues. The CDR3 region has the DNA TGTGCCAGCACCGGGACAGGGGCTGTTGAAGCTTTCTTT. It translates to CASTGTGAVEAFF.

The CDR3 DNA reads TGCAGTGTCCCGGGATTTGAAGCTTTCTTT. Protein sequence: CSVPGFEAFF. The rearrangement joins TRBV20-1 to TRBJ1-1, with unresolved D. Germline-derived CDR1 and CDR2 are DFQATT and SNEGSKA (reference sequence). The V end was cut by 7 bases, the J end by 7 bases, with 10 bases between. This CDR3 region has 10 residues.

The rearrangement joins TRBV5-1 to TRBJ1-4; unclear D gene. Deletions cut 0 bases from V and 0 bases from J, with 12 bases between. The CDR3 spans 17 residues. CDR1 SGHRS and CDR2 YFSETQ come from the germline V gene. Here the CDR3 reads CASSLGGGQATNEKLFF. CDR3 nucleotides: TGCGCCAGCAGCTTGGGGGGAGGCCAAGCAACTAATGAAAAACTGTTTTTT.

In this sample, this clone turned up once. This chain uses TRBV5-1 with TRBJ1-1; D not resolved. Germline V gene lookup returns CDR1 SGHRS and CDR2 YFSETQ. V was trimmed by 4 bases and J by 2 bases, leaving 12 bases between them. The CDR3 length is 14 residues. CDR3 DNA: TGCGCCAGCAGCATTCAGGTAGAAAACACTGAAGCTTTCTTT. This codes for CASSIQVENTEAFF.

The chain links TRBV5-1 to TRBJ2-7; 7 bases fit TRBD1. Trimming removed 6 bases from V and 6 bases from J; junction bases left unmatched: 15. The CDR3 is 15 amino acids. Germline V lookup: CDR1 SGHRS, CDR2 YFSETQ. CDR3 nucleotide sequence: TGCGCCAGCACCCGAAGCAACGACAGGGTGGCCGAGCAGTACTTC. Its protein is CASTRSNDRVAEQYF.

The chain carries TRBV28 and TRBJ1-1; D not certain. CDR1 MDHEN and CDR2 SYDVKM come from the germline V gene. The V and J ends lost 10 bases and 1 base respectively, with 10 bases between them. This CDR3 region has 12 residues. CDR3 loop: CATGGGNTEAFF. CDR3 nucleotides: TGTGCCACCGGAGGCGGGAACACTGAAGCTTTCTTT.

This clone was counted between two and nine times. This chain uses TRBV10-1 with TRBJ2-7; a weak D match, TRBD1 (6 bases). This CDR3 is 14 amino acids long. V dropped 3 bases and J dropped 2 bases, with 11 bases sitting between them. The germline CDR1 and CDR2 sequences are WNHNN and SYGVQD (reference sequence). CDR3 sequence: CASSDPEGAYEQYF. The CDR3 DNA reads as TGCGCCAGCAGTGACCCAGAGGGGGCCTACGAGCAGTACTTC.